The 25 T cell receptor beta chains in this list originate from one sample, sequenced in a study of cytomegalovirus exposure and HLA in healthy donors. A multiplex PCR was run with 60 Vbeta primers and 13 Jbeta primers. Only in-frame clones appear in the TCRdb table, and some are missing; sequencing was by immunoSEQ multiplex PCR. The profile covers around 160,000 clones, with 75% to 80% appearing a single time and around an eighth taken by the ten largest. Sequenced material: PBMCs. The receptors were sampled from a man aged 50 to 59 in good health and CMV-seropositive.

The V and J genes are TRBV5-1 and TRBJ2-5, with D hard to call. The germline V gene has CDR1 SGHRS and CDR2 YFSETQ. The V and J ends lost 0 bases and 2 bases respectively, with 8 bases between them. The CDR3 spans 14 residues. The CDR3 region is CASSLAPVQETQYF. The CDR3 DNA sequence: TGCGCCAGCAGCTTGGCCCCCGTGCAAGAGACCCAGTACTTC.

V usage is TRBV30 and J usage is TRBJ1-2, with D perhaps TRBD1 (5 bases). Trimming took off 5 bases at V and 8 bases at J, with 9 bases between the two ends. Looked up from germline, CDR1 is GTSNPN and CDR2 is SVGIG (reference sequence). The CDR3 runs to 10 residues. Written as DNA, the CDR3 is TGTGCCTGGGGGGGGGAAGGCTACACCTTC. Translated: CAWGGEGYTF.

The V and J genes are TRBV9 and TRBJ2-5, with 7 bases lining up with TRBD2. The germline gives CDR1 SGDLS, CDR2 YYNGEE. The CDR3 has 15 residues. J lost 0 bases, V lost 3 bases, and 5 bases had no gene match. The CDR3 DNA follows: TGTGCCAGCAGCGGTGGGGGACTATACCAAGAGACCCAGTACTTC. It translates to CASSGGGLYQETQYF.

The J gene is TRBJ1-6, the V gene TRBV9; D perhaps matches TRBD1 (5 bases). Between the trimmed V and J ends, which lost 7 bases and 7 bases, there was a span of 12 bases. The CDR3 has 13 amino acids. Germline CDR1 reads SGDLS; CDR2 reads YYNGEE. CDR3 residues: CASGQGGNSPLHF. CDR3 sequence (DNA): TGTGCCAGCGGGCAGGGAGGCAATTCACCCCTCCACTTT.

The chain is built from TRBV9 and TRBJ2-7; 7 bases match TRBD1. The trim removed 4 bases at V and 2 bases at J, leaving 6 bases unmatched. The CDR3 loop spans 14 amino acids. Germline V gives CDR1 SGDLS, CDR2 YYNGEE. The CDR3 loop reads CASSPRQGTYEQYF. CDR3 DNA: TGTGCCAGCAGCCCCCGACAGGGCACCTACGAGCAGTACTTC.

In this sample, this clone turned up once. The chain carries TRBV5-1 and TRBJ2-1; D possibly corresponds to TRBD1 (6 bases). There are 15 residues in the CDR3. With 2 bases removed from V and 0 bases from J, the gap between germline ends came to 9 bases. Looked up from germline, CDR1 is SGHRS and CDR2 is YFSETQ. The CDR3 DNA sequence: TGCGCCAGCAGCTTCGGACAGAGCTCCTACAATGAGCAGTTCTTC. Its protein is CASSFGQSSYNEQFF.

The rearrangement links TRBV5-6 to TRBJ1-1, with 10 nucleotides matching TRBD1. The V gene's germline CDR1 is SGHDT and CDR2 YYEEEE. V was clipped by 9 bases and J by 3 bases; unmatched bases: 8. The CDR3 is 14 residues long. In DNA form, the CDR3 reads TGTGCCACGGCACAGGGGACAGGGGACACTGAAGCTTTCTTT. It is translated as CATAQGTGDTEAFF.

V usage is TRBV6-1 and J usage is TRBJ2-1; 8 positions match TRBD2. The CDR3 runs 15 residues. The J segment lost 4 bases and the V segment lost 2 bases, leaving 4 bases of the junction unmatched. From germline, CDR1 is MNHNS and CDR2 SASEGT. The CDR3 bases are TGTGCCAGCAGTGAAATTGGCGGGGGGTACAATGAGCAGTTCTTC. Its protein is CASSEIGGGYNEQFF.

V is TRBV25-1 and J is TRBJ2-7; D is possibly TRBD1 (6 bases). The CDR3 length is 15 residues. With 5 bases removed from V and 0 bases from J, the gap between germline ends came to 14 bases. Germline CDR1 is MGHDK and CDR2 is SYGVNS. The CDR3 bases are TGTGCCAGCAGTTACCTCTCCAGGGGCTCCTACGAGCAGTACTTC. Residues: CASSYLSRGSYEQYF.

This sequence joins TRBV7-8 and TRBJ2-7, with D possibly TRBD2 on 6 matching bases. The CDR3 spans 14 residues. CDR1 is SGHVS, CDR2 FQNEAQ, per germline. The ends were cut back, 5 bases at V and 3 bases at J, with 14 bases in the middle. CDR3 in amino acids: CASSPIAAIYEQYF. CDR3 in DNA: TGTGCCAGCAGCCCTATAGCGGCAATCTACGAGCAGTACTTC.

This chain connects TRBV5-1 to TRBJ1-6, with TRBD1 as a possible D gene (6 bases). Trimming removed 4 bases at V and 0 bases at J, with 11 bases between. CDR1 and CDR2 (germline): SGHRS, YFSETQ. CDR3 length equals 16 residues. Here the CDR3 DNA reads TGCGCCAGCAGCGAGAGGGGGAGCTCCTATAATTCACCCCTCCACTTT. Amino acid sequence: CASSERGSSYNSPLHF.

The chain uses TRBV25-1 and TRBJ2-7, with a weak D call TRBD2 (5 bases). This CDR3 has 13 residues. The V end lost 5 bases, the J end lost 4 bases, and 12 bases lay between the germline ends. Per the germline V gene, CDR1 is MGHDK and CDR2 is SYGVNS. The DNA of the CDR3 is TGTGCCAGCAGTACCGGGGAAAGGTACGAGCAGTACTTC. This gives the protein CASSTGERYEQYF.

The J gene is TRBJ1-5, the V gene TRBV6-1, with 7 bases fitting TRBD1. CDR1 MNHNS and CDR2 SASEGT come from the germline V gene. After removal of 1 base from V and 7 bases from J, the junction contained 10 bases not matched to a gene. This CDR3 is 16 amino acids long. CDR3 sequence reads: CASSEEEGAGGQPQHF. The CDR3 DNA reads as TGTGCCAGCAGTGAAGAAGAGGGGGCAGGAGGGCAGCCCCAGCATTTT.

The chain uses TRBV18 and TRBJ1-5; no clear D gene. Germline loops: CDR1 KGHSH, CDR2 LQKENI. The CDR3 spans 13 residues. V was pared by 5 bases and J by 4 bases, with 9 bases between. The CDR3 loop reads CASSDGLNQPQHF. CDR3 DNA sequence: TGTGCCAGCTCAGACGGGTTAAATCAGCCCCAGCATTTT. Looking up the rest from reference TRBV18 and TRBJ1-5 gives the full variable domain: NAGVMQNPRHLVRRRGQEARLRCSPMKGHSHVYWYRQLPEEGLKFMVYLQKENIIDESGMPKERFSAEFPKEGPSILRIQQVVRGDSAAYFCASSDGLNQPQHFGDGTRLSIL.

This clone was detected only a few times. This chain joins TRBV6-5 and TRBJ1-1, with D possibly being TRBD1 (5 bases). With 4 bases removed from V and 7 bases from J, the gap between germline ends came to 16 bases. Per germline, CDR1 MNHEY and CDR2 SVGAGI. There are 14 residues in the CDR3. CDR3 residues: CASSSTALIGEAFF. The CDR3 bases are TGTGCCAGCAGTTCGACAGCCTTGATTGGTGAAGCTTTCTTT.

The gene calls are TRBV7-2 and TRBJ2-3, with TRBD1 matching 7 bases. V shed 5 bases, J shed 4 bases, and the junction held 15 bases outside the gene matches. The V gene's germline CDR1 is SGHTA and CDR2 FQGNSA. The CDR3 length is 17 residues. The CDR3 region is CASSPRQGPSSADTQYF. CDR3 in DNA: TGTGCCAGCAGCCCCCGACAGGGTCCCAGTTCGGCAGATACGCAGTATTTT.

This chain connects TRBV4-3 to TRBJ2-5, with 8 bases fitting TRBD1. The J call may not be correct, given that the DNA end is closer to TRBJ2-7. The CDR3 contains 15 residues. The germline CDR1 and CDR2 sequences are LGHNA and YSLEER. This chain's CDR3 is CASSQARGRGYEQYF. The CDR3 region has the DNA TGCGCCAGCAGCCAAGCCAGGGGGCGAGGGTACGAGCAGTACTTC.

The chain carries TRBV18 and TRBJ1-5; 9 bases match TRBD1. J gave up 4 bases and V 3 bases, and 1 base lay outside the gene matches. The germline V gene has CDR1 KGHSH and CDR2 LQKENI. This CDR3 is 14 amino acids long. The CDR3: CASSPGQGNQPQHF. Here the CDR3 DNA reads TGTGCCAGCTCACCCGGACAGGGGAATCAGCCCCAGCATTTT.

The chain combines TRBV5-6 with TRBJ1-2; D unclear. This CDR3 has 14 residues. Trimming pared 6 bases from V and 3 bases from J, leaving 15 bases between. Germline V gives CDR1 SGHDT, CDR2 YYEEEE. CDR3 DNA: TGTGCCAGCACGATCGGGCCGCGGGACTATGGCTACACCTTC. This sequence encodes CASTIGPRDYGYTF.

V usage is TRBV9 and J usage is TRBJ1-6; possible D gene TRBD1, 6 bases. The CDR3 covers 15 residues. The germline V gene encodes CDR1 SGDLS and CDR2 YYNGEE. V was pared by 1 base and J by 5 bases, with 10 bases between. The CDR3 nucleotides read TGTGCCAGCAGCGTAAACGCAGGGGATAATTCACCCCTCCACTTT. Protein product: CASSVNAGDNSPLHF.

V gene TRBV7-9 combines with J gene TRBJ1-6, with D perhaps matching TRBD1 (5 bases). CDR1 and CDR2 (germline): SEHNR, FQNEAQ (reference sequence). V was trimmed by 1 base and J by 8 bases, leaving 9 bases between them. There are 14 residues in the CDR3. The CDR3 protein is CASSLETVDSPLHF. For the CDR3, the DNA is TGTGCCAGCAGCTTAGAGACAGTTGATTCACCCCTCCACTTT.

This clone was picked up one time. The rearrangement links TRBV5-1 to TRBJ1-2; no clear D. Trimming left V 0 bases short and J 8 bases short, with 8 bases between. This CDR3 is 12 amino acids long. The germline V gene has CDR1 SGHRS and CDR2 YFSETQ. The CDR3 here is CASSLEGRGYTF. The CDR3 coding sequence is TGCGCCAGCAGCTTGGAAGGGAGAGGCTACACCTTC.

As concerns this clone: Other DNA sequences in this specimen translate into the identical CDR3. The chain employs TRBV5-1 and TRBJ2-1, with D possibly TRBD2 on 6 matching bases. Germline V lookup: CDR1 SGHRS, CDR2 YFSETQ. The V end lost 1 base, the J end lost 0 bases, and 8 bases lay between the germline ends. CDR3 size: 15 residues. The CDR3 DNA sequence: TGCGCCAGCAGCTTGAGCGGGTCCTCCTACAATGAGCAGTTCTTC. Its protein product is CASSLSGSSYNEQFF.

This clone was seen once. This chain's CDR3 is CASSMDRDDEQFF. The CDR3 nucleotides are TGTGCCAGCAGCATGGACAGGGACGATGAGCAGTTCTTC. The chain uses TRBV28 and TRBJ2-1, with 8 nucleotides matching TRBD1. The CDR3 runs 13 residues. V was pared by 6 bases and J by 8 bases, with 6 bases of the junction left unmatched. CDR1 and CDR2 (germline): MDHEN, SYDVKM. The full variable domain, its missing parts supplied by reference TRBV28 and TRBJ2-1, is DVKVTQSSRYLVKRTGEKVFLECVQDMDHENMFWYRQDPGLGLRLIYFSYDVKMKEKGDIPEGYSVSREKKERFSLILESASTNQTSMYLCASSMDRDDEQFFGPGTRLTVL.

This chain connects TRBV30 to TRBJ2-7; tentatively, D is TRBD2 (6 bases). The CDR3 consists of 15 residues. The V gene's germline CDR1 is GTSNPN and CDR2 SVGIG (reference sequence). The V end lost 5 bases, the J end lost 3 bases, and 20 bases lay between the germline ends. This chain's CDR3 is CAWLKEGQGDYEQYF. Written as DNA, the CDR3 is TGTGCCTGGTTAAAGGAGGGGCAGGGAGACTACGAGCAGTACTTC.